This TCR beta chain was captured by sequencing in a study of human T cells and chemical hapten exposure. TCRdb used MiXCR to reprocess the RACE reads, holding one entry per CDR3 protein. The table has roughly 140,000 distinct CDR3 sequences, approximately 12% seen once. The V and J ends lost 1 base and 2 bases respectively, with 9 bases between them. The germline gives CDR1 LGHDT, CDR2 YNNKEL (reference sequence). This CDR3 region has 15 residues. Documented time point: patch test 2, 6 weeks after DPC sensitization. This sample's treatment: therapeutic diphenylcyclopropenone sensitization with weekly scalp DPC.

The rearrangement uses TRBV3-1 and TRBJ2-1, with D unclear. The sample was whole blood, taken in connection with sensitization to the hapten diphenylcyclopropenone (DPC). The TCR sequence derives from a woman between 45 and 60 years old with alopecia areata. Some clones in this sample may be carry-over from other donors' samples. CDR3 sequence (DNA): TGTGCCAGCAGCCAAGCTCAGTTCCCCTACAATGAGCAGTTCTTC. This translates into CASSQAQFPYNEQFF.